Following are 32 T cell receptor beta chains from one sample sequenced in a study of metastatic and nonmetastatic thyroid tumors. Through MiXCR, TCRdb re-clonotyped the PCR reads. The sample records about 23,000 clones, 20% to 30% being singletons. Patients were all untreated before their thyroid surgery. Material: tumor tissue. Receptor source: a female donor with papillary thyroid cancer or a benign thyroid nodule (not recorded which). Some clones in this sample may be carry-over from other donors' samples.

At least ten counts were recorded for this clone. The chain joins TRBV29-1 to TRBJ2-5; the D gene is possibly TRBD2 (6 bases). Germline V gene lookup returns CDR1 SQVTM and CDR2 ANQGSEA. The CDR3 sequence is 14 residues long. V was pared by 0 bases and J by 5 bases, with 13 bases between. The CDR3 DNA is TGCAGCGTTGAAGATTGGGGGGTATGGGAGACCCAGTACTTC. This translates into CSVEDWGVWETQYF.

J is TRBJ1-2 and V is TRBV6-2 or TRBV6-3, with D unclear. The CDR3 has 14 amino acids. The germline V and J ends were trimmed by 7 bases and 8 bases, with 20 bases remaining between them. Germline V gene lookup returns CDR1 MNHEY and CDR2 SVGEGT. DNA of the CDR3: TGTGCCAGCACTACAATAGGCCTGGTACAGGGCTACACCTTC. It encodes CASTTIGLVQGYTF.

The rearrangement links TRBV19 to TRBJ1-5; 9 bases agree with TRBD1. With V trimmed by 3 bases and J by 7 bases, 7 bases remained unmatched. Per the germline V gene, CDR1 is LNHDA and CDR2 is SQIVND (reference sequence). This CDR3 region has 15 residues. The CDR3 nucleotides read TGTGCCAGTAGTATGGAGGACAGGGGAGCGCAGCCCCAGCATTTT. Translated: CASSMEDRGAQPQHF.

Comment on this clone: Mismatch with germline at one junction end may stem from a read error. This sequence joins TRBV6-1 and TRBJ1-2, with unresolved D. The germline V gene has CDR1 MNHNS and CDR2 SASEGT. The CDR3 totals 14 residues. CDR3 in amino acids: CASMPANIFFGYAF. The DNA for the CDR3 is TGTGCCAGCATGCCCGCTAATATCTTTTTTGGCTACGCCTTC.

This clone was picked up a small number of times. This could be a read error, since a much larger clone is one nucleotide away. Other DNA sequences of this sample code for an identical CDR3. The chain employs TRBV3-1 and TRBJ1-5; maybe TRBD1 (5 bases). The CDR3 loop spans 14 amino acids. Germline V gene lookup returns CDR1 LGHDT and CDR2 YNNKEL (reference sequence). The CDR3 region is CASSQDGGWQPQHF. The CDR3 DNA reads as TGTGCCAGCAGCCAAGACGGGGGGTGGCAGCCCCAGCACTTT.

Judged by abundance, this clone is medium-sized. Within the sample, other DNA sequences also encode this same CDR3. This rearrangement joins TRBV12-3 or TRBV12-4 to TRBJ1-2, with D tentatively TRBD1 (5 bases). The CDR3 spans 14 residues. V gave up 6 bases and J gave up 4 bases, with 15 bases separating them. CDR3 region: CASRGPGGVYGYTF. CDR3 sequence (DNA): TGTGCCAGCAGGGGCCCGGGAGGGGTCTATGGCTACACCTTC.

The CDR3 coding sequence is TGTGCCAGCAGTTTAGGGTTGGGGGTTGACAAAAACATTCAGTACTTC. It is translated as CASSLGLGVDKNIQYF. The chain joins TRBV12-3 or TRBV12-4 to TRBJ2-4; D may be TRBD1 or TRBD2 (5 bases each). V was cut by 1 base and J by 3 bases, with 13 bases left in between. The CDR3 is made up of 16 amino acids.

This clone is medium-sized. CDR3 DNA sequence: TGTGCCAGTAGTATCGGGGTAGAAACTGAAGCTTTCTTT. Its translation: CASSIGVETEAFF. V and J are TRBV19 and TRBJ1-1; D not certain. The germline V gene encodes CDR1 LNHDA and CDR2 SQIVND (reference sequence). Trimming took off 3 bases at V and 5 bases at J, with 10 bases between the two ends. The CDR3 extends over 13 amino acids.

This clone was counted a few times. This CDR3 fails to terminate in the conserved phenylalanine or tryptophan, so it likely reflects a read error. The DNA for the CDR3 is TGTGCCAGCAGGGGGGCAGGGAATAAGCCCCAGCATTCT. Translated: CASRGAGNKPQHS. This chain joins TRBV27 and TRBJ1-5, with D perhaps TRBD1 (6 bases). Germline V CDR1 and CDR2: MNHEY, SMNVEV (reference sequence). V gave up 6 bases and J gave up 8 bases, with 14 bases separating them. The CDR3 loop spans 13 amino acids.

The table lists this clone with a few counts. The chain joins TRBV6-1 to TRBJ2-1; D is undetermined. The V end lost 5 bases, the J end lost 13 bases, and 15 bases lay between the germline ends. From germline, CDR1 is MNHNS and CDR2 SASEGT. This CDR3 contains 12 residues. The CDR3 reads CASSPVSASQFF. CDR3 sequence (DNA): TGTGCCAGCAGTCCAGTGTCTGCGTCACAGTTCTTC.

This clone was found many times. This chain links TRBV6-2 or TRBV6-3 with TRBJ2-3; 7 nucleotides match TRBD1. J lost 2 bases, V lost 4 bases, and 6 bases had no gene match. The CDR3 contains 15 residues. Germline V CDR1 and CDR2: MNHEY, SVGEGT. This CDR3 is CASSSGTETTDTQYF. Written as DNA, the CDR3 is TGTGCCAGCAGTTCCGGGACAGAAACCACAGATACGCAGTATTTT.

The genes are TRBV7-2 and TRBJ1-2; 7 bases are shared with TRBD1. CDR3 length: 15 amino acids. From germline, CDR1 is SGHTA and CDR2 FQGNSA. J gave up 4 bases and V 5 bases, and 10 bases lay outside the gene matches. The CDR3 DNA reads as TGTGCCAGCAGCGACCGACAGGGAGGTGGCTATGGCTACACCTTC. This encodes CASSDRQGGGYGYTF. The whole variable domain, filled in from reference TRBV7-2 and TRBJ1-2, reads GAGVSQSPSNKVTEKGKDVELRCDPISGHTALYWYRQSLGQGLEFLIYFQGNSAPDKSGLPSDRFSAERTGGSVSTLTIQRTQQEDSAVYLCASSDRQGGGYGYTFGSGTRLTVV.

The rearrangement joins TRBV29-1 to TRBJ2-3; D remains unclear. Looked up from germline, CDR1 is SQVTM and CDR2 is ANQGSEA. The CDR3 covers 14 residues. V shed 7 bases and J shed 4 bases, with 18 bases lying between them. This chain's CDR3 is CSADSQVGADTQYF. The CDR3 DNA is TGCAGCGCTGACTCCCAGGTTGGGGCAGATACGCAGTATTTT.

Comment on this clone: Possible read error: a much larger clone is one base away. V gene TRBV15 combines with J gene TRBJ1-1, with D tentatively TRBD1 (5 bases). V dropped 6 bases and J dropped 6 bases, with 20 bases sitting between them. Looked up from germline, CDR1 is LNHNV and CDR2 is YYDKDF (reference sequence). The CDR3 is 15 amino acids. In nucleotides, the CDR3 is TGTGCCACCAGGCCGACCTCCGGGGCCCGGGCTGAAGCTTTCTTT. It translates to CATRPTSGARAEAFF.

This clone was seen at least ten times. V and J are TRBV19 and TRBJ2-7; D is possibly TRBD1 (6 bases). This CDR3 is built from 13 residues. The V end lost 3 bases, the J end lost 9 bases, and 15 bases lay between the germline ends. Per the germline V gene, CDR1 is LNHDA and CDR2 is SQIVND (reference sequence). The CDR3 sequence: CASSMDQGSVQYF. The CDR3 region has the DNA TGTGCCAGTAGTATGGATCAGGGGTCGGTGCAGTACTTC.

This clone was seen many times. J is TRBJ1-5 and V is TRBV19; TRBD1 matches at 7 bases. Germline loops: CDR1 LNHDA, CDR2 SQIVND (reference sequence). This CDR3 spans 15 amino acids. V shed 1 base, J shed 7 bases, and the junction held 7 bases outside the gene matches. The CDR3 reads CASSIVGGGTQPQHF. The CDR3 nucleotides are TGTGCCAGTAGTATAGTTGGAGGGGGCACCCAGCCCCAGCATTTT.

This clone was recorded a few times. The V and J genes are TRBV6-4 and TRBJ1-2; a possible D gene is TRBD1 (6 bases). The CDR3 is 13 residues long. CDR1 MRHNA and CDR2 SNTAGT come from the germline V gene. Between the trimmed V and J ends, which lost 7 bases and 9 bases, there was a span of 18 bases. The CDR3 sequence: CASIRGGGYCYTF. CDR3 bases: TGTGCCAGCATCAGAGGAGGGGGGTATTGCTACACCTTC.

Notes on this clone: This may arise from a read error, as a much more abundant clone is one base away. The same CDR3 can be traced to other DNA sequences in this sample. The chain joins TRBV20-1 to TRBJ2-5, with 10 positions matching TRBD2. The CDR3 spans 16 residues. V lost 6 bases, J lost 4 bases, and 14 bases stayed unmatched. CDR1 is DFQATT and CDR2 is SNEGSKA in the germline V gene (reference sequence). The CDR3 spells CSAGGASGGTGETQYF. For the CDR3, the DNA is TGCAGTGCCGGCGGTGCTAGCGGGGGAACCGGAGAGACCCAGTACTTC.

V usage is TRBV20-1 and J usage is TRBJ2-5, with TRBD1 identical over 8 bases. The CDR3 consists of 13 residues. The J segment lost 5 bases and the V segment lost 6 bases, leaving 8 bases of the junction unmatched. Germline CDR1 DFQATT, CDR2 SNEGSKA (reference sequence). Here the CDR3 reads CSAGDRRPETQYF. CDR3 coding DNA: TGCAGTGCGGGGGACAGGCGCCCTGAGACCCAGTACTTC.

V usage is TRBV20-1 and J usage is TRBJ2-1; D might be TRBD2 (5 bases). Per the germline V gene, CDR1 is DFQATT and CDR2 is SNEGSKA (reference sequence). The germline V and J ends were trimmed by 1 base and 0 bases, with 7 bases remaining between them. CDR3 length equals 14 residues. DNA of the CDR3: TGCAGTGCTAGAGGCGGGTCCTCCTACAATGAGCAGTTCTTC. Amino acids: CSARGGSSYNEQFF.

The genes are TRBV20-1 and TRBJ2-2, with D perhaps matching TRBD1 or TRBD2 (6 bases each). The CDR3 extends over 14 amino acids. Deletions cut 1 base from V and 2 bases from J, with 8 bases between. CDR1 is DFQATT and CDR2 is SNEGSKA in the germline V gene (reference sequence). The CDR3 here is CSARVGGNTGELFF. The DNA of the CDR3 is TGCAGTGCTAGAGTCGGGGGCAACACCGGGGAGCTGTTTTTT.

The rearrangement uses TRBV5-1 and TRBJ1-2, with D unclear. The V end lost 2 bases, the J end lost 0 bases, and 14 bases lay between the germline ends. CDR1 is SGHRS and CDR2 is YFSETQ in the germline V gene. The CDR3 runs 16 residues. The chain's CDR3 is CASSFGPSDSNYGYTF. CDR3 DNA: TGCGCCAGCAGCTTCGGGCCCTCTGATTCTAACTATGGCTACACCTTC.

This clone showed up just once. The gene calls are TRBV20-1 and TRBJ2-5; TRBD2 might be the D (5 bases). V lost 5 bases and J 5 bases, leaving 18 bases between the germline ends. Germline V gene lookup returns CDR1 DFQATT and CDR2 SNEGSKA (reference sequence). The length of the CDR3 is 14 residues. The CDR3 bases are TGCAGTGCTCTTATCGGTCTAGCTTTGGAGACCCAGTACTTC. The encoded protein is CSALIGLALETQYF.

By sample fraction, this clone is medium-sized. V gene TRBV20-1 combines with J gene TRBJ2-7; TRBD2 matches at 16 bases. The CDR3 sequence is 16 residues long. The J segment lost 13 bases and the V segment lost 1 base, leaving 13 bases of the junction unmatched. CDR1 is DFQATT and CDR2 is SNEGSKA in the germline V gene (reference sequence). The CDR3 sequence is CSARVPTSGTSGGAYF. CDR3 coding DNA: TGCAGTGCTAGAGTACCAACCTCCGGGACTAGCGGGGGGGCCTACTTC.

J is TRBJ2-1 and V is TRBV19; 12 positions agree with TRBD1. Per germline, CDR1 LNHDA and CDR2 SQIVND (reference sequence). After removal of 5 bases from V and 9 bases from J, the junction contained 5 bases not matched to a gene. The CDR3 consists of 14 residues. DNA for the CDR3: TGTGCCAGTAGTGGGACAGGGGGCGCCTGTGAGCAGTTCTTC. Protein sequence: CASSGTGGACEQFF.

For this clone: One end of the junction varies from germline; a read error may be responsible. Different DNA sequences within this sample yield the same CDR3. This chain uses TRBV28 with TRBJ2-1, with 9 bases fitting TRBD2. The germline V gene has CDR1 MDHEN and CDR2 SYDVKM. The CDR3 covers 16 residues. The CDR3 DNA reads TGTGCAAGCAGTTTAGGGAGCGGGGGGTACTACAACGAGCAGTTCTTC. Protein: CASSLGSGGYYNEQFF.

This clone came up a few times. The CDR3 loop is CATSRVAQGGYTF. The CDR3 bases are TGTGCCACCAGCAGAGTGGCACAGGGTGGCTACACCTTC. V is TRBV15 and J is TRBJ1-2, with D perhaps matching TRBD1 (6 bases). V was shortened by 1 base and J by 7 bases, with 10 bases between the two germline ends. Germline V gene lookup returns CDR1 LNHNV and CDR2 YYDKDF (reference sequence). There are 13 residues in the CDR3.

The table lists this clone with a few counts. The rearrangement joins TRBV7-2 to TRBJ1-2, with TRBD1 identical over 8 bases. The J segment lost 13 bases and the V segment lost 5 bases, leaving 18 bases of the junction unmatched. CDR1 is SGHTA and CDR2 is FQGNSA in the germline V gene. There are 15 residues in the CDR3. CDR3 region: CASSPGQGDNYCCTF. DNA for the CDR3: TGTGCCAGCAGCCCCGGACAGGGCGACAACTATTGCTGCACCTTC.

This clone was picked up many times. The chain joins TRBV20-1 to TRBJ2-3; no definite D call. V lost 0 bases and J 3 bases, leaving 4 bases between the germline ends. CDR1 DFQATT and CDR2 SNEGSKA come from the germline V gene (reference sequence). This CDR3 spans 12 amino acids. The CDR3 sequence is CSARDETDTQYF. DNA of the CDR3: TGCAGTGCTAGAGATGAAACAGATACGCAGTATTTT.

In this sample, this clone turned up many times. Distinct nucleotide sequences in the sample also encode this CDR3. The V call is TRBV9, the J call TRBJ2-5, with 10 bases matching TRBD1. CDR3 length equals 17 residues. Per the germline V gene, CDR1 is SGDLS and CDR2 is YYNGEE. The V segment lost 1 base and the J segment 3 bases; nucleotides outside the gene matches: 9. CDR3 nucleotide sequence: TGTGCCAGCAGCGTAACCACCGGGACAGGGGAGGAAGAGACCCAGTACTTC. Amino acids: CASSVTTGTGEEETQYF.

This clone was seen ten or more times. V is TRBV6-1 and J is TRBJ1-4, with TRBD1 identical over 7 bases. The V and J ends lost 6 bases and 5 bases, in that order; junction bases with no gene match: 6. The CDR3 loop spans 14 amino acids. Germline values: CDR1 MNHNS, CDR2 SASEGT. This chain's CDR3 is CASSQGVGNEKLFF. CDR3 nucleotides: TGTGCCAGCAGCCAGGGGGTAGGGAATGAAAAACTGTTTTTT.

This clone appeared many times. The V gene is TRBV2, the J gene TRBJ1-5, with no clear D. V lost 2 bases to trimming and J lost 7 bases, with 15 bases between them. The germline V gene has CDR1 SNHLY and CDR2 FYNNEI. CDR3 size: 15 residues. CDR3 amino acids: CASSESGPKGQPQHF. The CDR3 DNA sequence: TGTGCCAGCAGTGAATCTGGGCCAAAAGGCCAGCCCCAGCATTTT.